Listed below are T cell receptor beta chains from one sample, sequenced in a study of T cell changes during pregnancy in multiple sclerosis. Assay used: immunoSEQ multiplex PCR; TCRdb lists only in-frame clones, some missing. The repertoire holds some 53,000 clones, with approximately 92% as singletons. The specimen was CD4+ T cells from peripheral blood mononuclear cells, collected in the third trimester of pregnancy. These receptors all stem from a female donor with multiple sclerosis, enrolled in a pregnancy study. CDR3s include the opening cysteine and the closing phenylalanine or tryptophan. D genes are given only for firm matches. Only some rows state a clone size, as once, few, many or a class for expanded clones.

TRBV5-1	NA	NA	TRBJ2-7	TGCGCCAGCAGCTTGGCCCCACAGAACGAGCAGTACTTC	CASSLAPQNEQYF
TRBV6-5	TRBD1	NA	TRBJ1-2	TGTGCCAGCAGCCCGACAGGGACCATCTATGGCTACACCTTC	CASSPTGTIYGYTF
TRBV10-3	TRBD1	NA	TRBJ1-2	TGTGCCATCAGTGGGACAGGGGATAATGGCTACACCTTC	CAISGTGDNGYTF
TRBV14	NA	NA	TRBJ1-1	TGTGCCAGCAGCCTAGGGACTATAGGGGCTTTCTTT	CASSLGTIGAFF
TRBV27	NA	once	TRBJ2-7	TGTGCCAGCAGTTTGAGGGGGCGGGGGGCAGCCTACGAGCAGTACTTC	CASSLRGRGAAYEQYF
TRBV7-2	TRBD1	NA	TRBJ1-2	TGTGCCAGCAGCCTCGGGACAGGGGGCTGGAACTATGGCTACACCTTC	CASSLGTGGWNYGYTF
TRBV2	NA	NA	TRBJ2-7	TGTGCCAGCAGTACCGGGACACCCTACGAGCAGTACTTC	CASSTGTPYEQYF
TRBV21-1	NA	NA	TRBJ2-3	TGTGCCAGCAGCAAGGTGGAACTGCGGGCGAATTGCACAGATACGCAGTATTTT	CASSKVELRANCTDTQYF
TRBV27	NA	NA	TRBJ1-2	TGTGCCAGCGGCTTTAGGACTTCGGAACGTGGCTACACCTTC	CASGFRTSERGYTF
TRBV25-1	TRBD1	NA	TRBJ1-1	TGTGCCAGCAGTGGACAGGGCGAGAACACTGAAGCTTTCTTT	CASSGQGENTEAFF
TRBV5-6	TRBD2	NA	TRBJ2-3	TGTGCCAGCAGCTTGCGACTAGCGGGGTTCACAGATACGCAGTATTTT	CASSLRLAGFTDTQYF
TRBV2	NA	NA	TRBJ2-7	TGTGCCAGCAGGTACAGGGACGTAGCCTACGAGCAGTACTTC	CASRYRDVAYEQYF
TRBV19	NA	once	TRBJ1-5	TGTGCCAGTAGTATAGACGGACAGTCCAATCAGCCCCAGCATTTT	CASSIDGQSNQPQHF
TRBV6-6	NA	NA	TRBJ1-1	TGTGCCAGCAGTTACTACGGACAGAAAAGCACTGAAGCTTTCTTT	CASSYYGQKSTEAFF
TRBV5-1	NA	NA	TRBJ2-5	TGCGCCAGCCGGGCAGGGTTGCAAGAGACCCAGTACTTC	CASRAGLQETQYF